This T cell receptor (beta chain) was observed in a study of T cell clones after liver transplantation. Of note for this clone: What it recognizes is unknown.

Study-level findings and limits: Low donor cell numbers restricted donor-reactive repertoire measurement in a couple of subjects. Post-transplant, graft-donor-reactive CD4 TCRbeta sequences in blood dropped significantly in most of the 8 subjects.

Clones were read by immunoSEQ multiplex PCR, and TCRdb kept only the in-frame ones, dropping some. In the table there are nearly 45,000 clones, about 82% of which are singletons. The CDR3 runs to 10 residues. This chain uses TRBV21-1 with TRBJ2-1. TRBV21-1 constitutes a pseudogene. The starting material was CD4+ T cells from blood, obtained 24 months after liver transplant. This TCR was sampled from a human patient who received a liver transplant. Certain T cells may be donor cells from the graft. The CDR3 loop reads CASSGNEQFF. Written as DNA, the CDR3 is TGTGCCAGCAGCGGAAATGAGCAGTTCTTC.